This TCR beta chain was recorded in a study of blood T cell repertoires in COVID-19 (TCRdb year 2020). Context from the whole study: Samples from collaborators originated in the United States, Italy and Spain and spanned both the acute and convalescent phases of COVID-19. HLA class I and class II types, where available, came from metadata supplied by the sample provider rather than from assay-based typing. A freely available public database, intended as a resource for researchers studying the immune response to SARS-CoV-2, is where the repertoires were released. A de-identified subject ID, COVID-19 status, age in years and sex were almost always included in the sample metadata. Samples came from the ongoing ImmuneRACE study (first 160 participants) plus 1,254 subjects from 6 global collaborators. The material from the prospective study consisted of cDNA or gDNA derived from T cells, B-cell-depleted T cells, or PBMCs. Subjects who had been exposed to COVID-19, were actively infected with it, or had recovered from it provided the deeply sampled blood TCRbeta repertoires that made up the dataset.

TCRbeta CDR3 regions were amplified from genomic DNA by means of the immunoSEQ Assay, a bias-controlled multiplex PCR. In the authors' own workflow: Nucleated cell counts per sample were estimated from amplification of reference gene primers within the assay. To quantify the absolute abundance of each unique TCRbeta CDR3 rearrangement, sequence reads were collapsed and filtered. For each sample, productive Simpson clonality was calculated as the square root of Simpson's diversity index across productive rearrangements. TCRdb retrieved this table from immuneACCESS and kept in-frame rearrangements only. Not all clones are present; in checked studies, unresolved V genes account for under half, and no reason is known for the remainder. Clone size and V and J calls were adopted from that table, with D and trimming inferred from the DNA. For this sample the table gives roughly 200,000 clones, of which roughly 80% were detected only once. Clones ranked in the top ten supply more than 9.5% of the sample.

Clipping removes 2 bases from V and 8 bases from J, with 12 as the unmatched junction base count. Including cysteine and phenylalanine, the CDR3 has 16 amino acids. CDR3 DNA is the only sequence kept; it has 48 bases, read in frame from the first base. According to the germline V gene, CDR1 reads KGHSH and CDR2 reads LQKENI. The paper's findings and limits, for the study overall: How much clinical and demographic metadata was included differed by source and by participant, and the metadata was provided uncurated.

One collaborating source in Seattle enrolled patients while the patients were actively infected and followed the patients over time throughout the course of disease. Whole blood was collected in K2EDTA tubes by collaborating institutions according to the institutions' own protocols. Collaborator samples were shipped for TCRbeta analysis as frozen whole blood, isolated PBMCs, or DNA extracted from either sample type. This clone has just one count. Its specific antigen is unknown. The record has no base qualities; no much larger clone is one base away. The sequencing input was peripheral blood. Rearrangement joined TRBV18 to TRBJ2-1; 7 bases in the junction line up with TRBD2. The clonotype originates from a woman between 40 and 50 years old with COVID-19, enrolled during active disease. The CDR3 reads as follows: CASSPSRGRLGDEQFF. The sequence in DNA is TGTGCCAGCTCACCAAGTCGCGGGAGACTAGGCGATGAGCAGTTCTTC.